A selection of T cell receptor beta chains follows, all from one sample in a study of blood T cell repertoires in COVID-19. Assay: immunoSEQ multiplex PCR; the TCRdb copy retains only in-frame clones and omits some. The sample consists of 210,000 or so clones, over 75% of them appearing once. The sample consisted of PBMCs or T cells enriched from blood (not recorded which). These receptors originate from a man aged 25 to 40 with acute COVID-19. Both conserved end residues are part of each CDR3. Fields, in order: clone size, V gene, J gene, D gene, CDR3 protein, CDR3 DNA. The D gene is left open where the match is weak. Only some rows state a clone size, as once, few, many or a class for expanded clones.

size: NA
V: TRBV30
J: TRBJ2-3
D: TRBD2
CDR3: CAWSAGGLNTQYF
DNA: TGTGCCTGGAGTGCGGGGGGTTTGAATACGCAGTATTTT

size: NA
V: TRBV28
J: TRBJ1-2
D: NA
CDR3: CASSLVEYGYTF
DNA: TGTGCCAGCAGTTTAGTAGAATATGGCTACACCTTC

size: NA
V: TRBV3-1/TRBV3-2
J: TRBJ2-2
D: TRBD1
CDR3: CASSPGQIPTGELFF
DNA: TGTGCCAGCAGCCCGGGACAGATCCCCACCGGGGAGCTGTTTTTT

size: NA
V: TRBV4-1
J: TRBJ2-7
D: NA
CDR3: CASSQEEGYEQYF
DNA: TGCGCCAGCAGCCAGGAGGAAGGGTACGAGCAGTACTTC

size: NA
V: TRBV4-2
J: TRBJ1-1
D: NA
CDR3: CASSQTPRLDTEAFF
DNA: TGTGCCAGCAGCCAGACTCCGAGGCTGGACACTGAAGCTTTCTTT

size: few
V: TRBV12-5
J: TRBJ1-6
D: NA
CDR3: CASGLGGNNSPLHF
DNA: TGTGCTAGTGGTTTGGGAGGTAATAATTCACCCCTCCACTTT

size: NA
V: TRBV3-1/TRBV3-2
J: TRBJ1-2
D: NA
CDR3: CASSQPLGPGGHDGYTF
DNA: TGTGCCAGCAGCCAACCTTTGGGGCCGGGAGGTCATGATGGCTACACCTTC

size: few
V: TRBV27
J: TRBJ2-1
D: NA
CDR3: CASSFSGFSNEQFF
DNA: TGTGCCAGCAGTTTTTCAGGGTTTAGCAATGAGCAGTTCTTC

size: NA
V: TRBV25-1
J: TRBJ1-2
D: TRBD1
CDR3: CASKDRAGGYTF
DNA: TGTGCCAGCAAGGACAGGGCAGGAGGCTACACCTTC

size: NA
V: TRBV10-3
J: TRBJ2-3
D: TRBD2
CDR3: CAIRPSGGGTDTQYF
DNA: TGTGCCATCAGACCTAGCGGGGGGGGCACAGATACGCAGTATTTT

size: NA
V: TRBV5-1
J: TRBJ2-5
D: NA
CDR3: CASSLESSRRRYQETQYF
DNA: TGCGCCAGCAGCTTGGAATCCTCGAGGAGGAGGTACCAAGAGACCCAGTACTTC

size: few
V: TRBV6-5
J: TRBJ1-6
D: NA
CDR3: CASRGTENSPLHF
DNA: TGTGCCAGCCGCGGGACGGAAAATTCACCCCTCCACTTT

size: NA
V: TRBV27
J: TRBJ2-1
D: TRBD2
CDR3: CASSFLIAGGNNEQFF
DNA: TGTGCCAGCAGTTTCTTGATAGCGGGGGGAAACAATGAGCAGTTCTTC

size: NA
V: TRBV29-1
J: TRBJ2-3
D: NA
CDR3: CSVEIGEEADTQYF
DNA: TGCAGCGTTGAGATCGGGGAAGAAGCAGATACGCAGTATTTT

size: NA
V: TRBV5-4
J: TRBJ2-3
D: NA
CDR3: CASSLGGTDTQYF
DNA: TGTGCCAGCAGCTTGGGCGGCACAGATACGCAGTATTTT

size: NA
V: TRBV21-1
J: TRBJ1-5
D: NA
CDR3: CAGTGATGFRLPAPSLLYQPQHF
DNA: TGTGCCGGGACCGGAGCGACAGGGTTTCGATTACCTGCTCCCTCATTACTTTATCAGCCCCAGCATTTT

size: NA
V: TRBV6-6
J: TRBJ2-3
D: TRBD2
CDR3: CASSQTSGGAHPSTDTQYF
DNA: TGTGCCAGCAGTCAGACTAGCGGGGGGGCGCATCCTAGCACAGATACGCAGTATTTT

size: NA
V: TRBV24-1
J: TRBJ2-1
D: TRBD2
CDR3: CATSPHGGGLASNEQFF
DNA: TGTGCCACCAGTCCCCACGGGGGGGGGCTAGCGAGCAATGAGCAGTTCTTC

size: NA
V: TRBV2
J: TRBJ2-2
D: NA
CDR3: CASSEELAGELFF
DNA: TGTGCCAGCAGTGAGGAGCTGGCCGGGGAGCTGTTTTTT

size: NA
V: TRBV11-2
J: TRBJ2-1
D: TRBD2
CDR3: CASSFQLAGGLDEQFF
DNA: TGTGCCAGCAGCTTTCAACTAGCGGGGGGGCTAGATGAGCAGTTCTTC

size: NA
V: TRBV30
J: TRBJ1-4
D: NA
CDR3: CAWSTGSNKAEKLFF
DNA: TGTGCCTGGAGCACAGGTTCGAACAAGGCGGAGAAACTGTTTTTT

size: NA
V: TRBV7-2
J: TRBJ2-3
D: NA
CDR3: CASSPSGGVDTQYF
DNA: TGTGCCAGCAGCCCCAGCGGAGGGGTGGATACGCAGTATTTT

size: NA
V: TRBV19
J: TRBJ1-2
D: TRBD1
CDR3: CASRDRGFGYTF
DNA: TGTGCCAGTCGGGACAGGGGTTTCGGCTACACCTTC

size: NA
V: TRBV7-3
J: TRBJ2-5
D: TRBD1
CDR3: CASSTGTGALQETQYF
DNA: TGTGCCAGCAGCACAGGGACAGGGGCGTTGCAAGAGACCCAGTACTTC

size: NA
V: TRBV7-9
J: TRBJ1-1
D: NA
CDR3: CASSLAPTGSTEAFF
DNA: TGTGCCAGCAGCTTAGCCCCTACAGGGTCCACTGAAGCTTTCTTT

size: NA
V: TRBV28
J: TRBJ1-2
D: TRBD1
CDR3: CASSRTGVSGYTF
DNA: TGTGCCAGCAGTCGAACAGGGGTGAGTGGCTACACCTTC

size: NA
V: TRBV12-3/TRBV12-4
J: TRBJ2-2
D: NA
CDR3: CASSPLAGELFF
DNA: TGTGCCAGCAGTCCTTTAGCGGGGGAGCTGTTTTTT

size: NA
V: TRBV6-5
J: TRBJ1-5
D: NA
CDR3: CASRLTGGNQPQHF
DNA: TGTGCCAGCAGACTTACGGGGGGCAATCAGCCCCAGCATTTT

size: NA
V: TRBV2
J: TRBJ2-5
D: TRBD1
CDR3: CASSEGTTGTGALETQYF
DNA: TGTGCCAGCAGTGAAGGCACAACCGGGACAGGGGCGCTGGAGACCCAGTACTTC

size: NA
V: TRBV4-1
J: TRBJ2-5
D: NA
CDR3: CASSQGESGVQETQYF
DNA: TGCGCCAGCAGCCAAGGCGAGTCGGGGGTCCAAGAGACCCAGTACTTC

size: NA
V: TRBV5-1
J: TRBJ1-1
D: NA
CDR3: CASRQNTEAFF
DNA: TGCGCCAGTCGACAGAACACTGAAGCTTTCTTT

size: NA
V: TRBV9
J: TRBJ1-2
D: NA
CDR3: CASSDGSGKNYGYTF
DNA: TGTGCCAGCAGCGATGGGTCAGGCAAAAACTATGGCTACACCTTC

size: NA
V: TRBV3-1/TRBV3-2
J: TRBJ2-6
D: NA
CDR3: CASSPFRGASGANVLTF
DNA: TGTGCCAGCAGCCCTTTTCGGGGGGCCTCTGGGGCCAACGTCCTGACTTTC

size: NA
V: TRBV13
J: TRBJ1-4
D: NA
CDR3: CASSLGGQGGEKLFF
DNA: TGTGCCAGCAGCTTAGGCGGGCAGGGCGGCGAAAAACTGTTTTTT

size: NA
V: TRBV19
J: TRBJ1-1
D: NA
CDR3: CASSKQVGVTEAFF
DNA: TGTGCCAGTAGTAAACAAGTGGGCGTCACTGAAGCTTTCTTT

size: NA
V: TRBV10-1
J: TRBJ1-6
D: NA
CDR3: CASSPRRGSPLHF
DNA: TGCGCCAGCAGTCCCAGGCGGGGTTCACCCCTCCACTTT

size: NA
V: TRBV9
J: TRBJ2-2
D: NA
CDR3: CASSVTTGRATGELFF
DNA: TGTGCCAGCAGCGTAACCACAGGGAGGGCCACCGGGGAGCTGTTTTTT

size: NA
V: TRBV3-1/TRBV3-2
J: TRBJ1-1
D: NA
CDR3: CASSQGLNTEAFF
DNA: TGTGCCAGCAGCCAGGGCTTGAACACTGAAGCTTTCTTT

size: few
V: TRBV18
J: TRBJ1-3
D: TRBD1
CDR3: CASSKGQALNSGNTIYF
DNA: TGTGCCAGCTCAAAGGGACAGGCCCTAAACTCTGGAAACACCATATATTTT

size: NA
V: TRBV19
J: TRBJ1-1
D: NA
CDR3: CASSAQGTTEAFF
DNA: TGTGCCAGTAGCGCGCAGGGGACCACTGAAGCTTTCTTT

size: NA
V: TRBV9
J: TRBJ1-5
D: TRBD1
CDR3: CASSRGQGSEPQHF
DNA: TGTGCCAGCAGCCGCGGACAGGGGTCGGAGCCCCAGCATTTT

size: NA
V: TRBV28
J: TRBJ2-3
D: TRBD2
CDR3: CASRVRIAGGQDTQYF
DNA: TGTGCCAGCAGGGTTCGAATAGCGGGGGGGCAAGATACGCAGTATTTT

size: once
V: TRBV28
J: TRBJ1-2
D: TRBD1
CDR3: CASSPLGTGYGYTF
DNA: TGTGCCAGCAGTCCCCTAGGGACAGGCTATGGCTACACCTTC

size: NA
V: TRBV6-5
J: TRBJ1-2
D: TRBD1
CDR3: CASSYSDRDGYGYTF
DNA: TGTGCCAGCAGTTACTCGGACAGGGATGGCTATGGCTACACCTTC

size: NA
V: TRBV9
J: TRBJ1-2
D: NA
CDR3: CASSNSPAGYTF
DNA: TGTGCCAGCAGCAACTCCCCCGCAGGCTACACCTTC

size: NA
V: TRBV10-2
J: TRBJ1-5
D: NA
CDR3: CATTKDRNQPQHF
DNA: TGCGCCACCACTAAGGATAGGAATCAGCCCCAGCATTTT

size: few
V: TRBV2
J: TRBJ1-2
D: TRBD1
CDR3: CASSERGQGGGYTF
DNA: TGTGCCAGCAGTGAAAGGGGACAGGGTGGAGGCTACACCTTC

size: NA
V: TRBV7-3
J: TRBJ2-5
D: NA
CDR3: CASSQANQETQYF
DNA: TGTGCCAGCTCCCAGGCGAATCAAGAGACCCAGTACTTC

size: few
V: TRBV4-1
J: TRBJ1-4
D: TRBD1
CDR3: CASSQWTGDNEKLFF
DNA: TGCGCCAGCAGCCAATGGACAGGGGATAATGAAAAACTGTTTTTT

size: NA
V: TRBV9
J: TRBJ1-3
D: NA
CDR3: CASSPAQGAGNTIYF
DNA: TGTGCCAGCAGCCCCGCCCAGGGTGCTGGAAACACCATATATTTT

size: NA
V: TRBV24-1
J: TRBJ1-5
D: NA
CDR3: CATSVSQGFCPFSNQPQHF
DNA: TGTGCCACCAGTGTTTCACAGGGCTTCTGCCCCTTTAGCAATCAGCCCCAGCATTTT

size: NA
V: TRBV7-2
J: TRBJ2-1
D: NA
CDR3: CASSLAQGSYNEQFF
DNA: TGTGCCAGCAGCTTAGCGCAGGGCTCCTACAATGAGCAGTTCTTC

size: NA
V: TRBV7-6
J: TRBJ2-3
D: NA
CDR3: CASSPRMASTDTQYF
DNA: TGTGCCAGCAGTCCGCGGATGGCTAGCACAGATACGCAGTATTTT